This TCR beta chain was profiled in a study of identical twins (dated by TCRdb to about 2016). The study in broad terms: The study deep-sequenced TCR alpha and beta repertoires from monozygotic twins, unrelated adults of various ages and cord blood to test whether fetal clonotypes persist. Replicate twin experiments were performed at different times using different library preparation protocols to rule out contamination. The study at large found these results: Excess twin sharing in beta out-of-frame sequences was weaker because fewer shared sequences lowered the signal-to-noise ratio. Abundant cord blood beta clonotypes carried fewer insertions; young adult naive repertoires showed a weaker similar trend, while memory repertoires showed none. Because the same donors could not be followed over many years, the conclusions depended on cross-sectional statistical analysis. Compared with coincidental sharing between unrelated individuals, out-of-frame TCR alpha sequences shared between twins had an excess of sequences with low generation probability. Out-of-frame TCR alpha sharing in monozygotic twins was systematically underestimated by recombination models, whereas sharing between unrelated individuals was in agreement with the recombination models. Zero-insertion analyses could be partly confounded by invariant T cells such as MAIT and iNKT, though diverse VJ usage argued against such confounding for most clonotypes.

A single count supports this clonotype. Its antigen is still unknown. The junction differs from germline at one of its ends, possibly a read error. Only healthy Caucasian donors were included. The library was made by 5' RACE. The sequencer was an Illumina HiSeq 2000. A universal primer binding site was added through template switching, and the final cDNA carried a unique molecular identifier so that TCR cDNA molecules could be counted accurately. Specific primers in the conserved constant-segment region were used to synthesize first-strand cDNA for the TCR alpha and beta chains. Each cDNA library was double barcoded, with a SMART-Mk sample barcode plus Illumina barcodes, to control for contamination. TruSeq adapter sequences, together with Illumina sample barcodes, were added in two successive PCR steps. The Illumina HiSeq platform was used with custom primers to sequence TCR alpha and beta cDNA libraries. Per the source publication's procedure: MiGEC processed the raw reads to extract unique molecular identifiers, while MiXCR was used to determine the CDR3 positions. For each individual, recombination models were inferred using an EM algorithm with the repgenHMM and IGoR tools. Shared clonotypes were analyzed with the tcR package in R, and sharing was normalized by the product of cloneset sizes. Out-of-frame nonproductive sequences were analyzed to study raw recombination free of thymic and clonal selection effects. TCRdb reworked the public reads: Q25 trimming with fastp, MiXCR clone assembly, productive beta chains retained. Merged by CDR3 protein, the rows form single entries marked with the most common genes and DNA. What appears here as the V and J calls and clone size reflects TCRdb's work, not the paper's. For this sample the table gives about 1.7 million distinct CDR3 sequences, of which 32% were detected only once. Together, the top ten hold around 0.3% of the sample.

The receptor was derived from a newborn girl in good health. The sequenced sample was cord blood.

The CDR3 region has the sequence CASSLGVQETLYF. The nucleotide sequence is TGTGCCAGCAGCTTAGGGGTCCAAGAGACCCTGTACTTC. Recombination connected TRBV11-2 to TRBJ2-5, with the identity of the D gene unclear. The germline V gene sets CDR1 to SGHAT and CDR2 to FQNNGV. The CDR3, from cysteine to phenylalanine, totals 13 residues. The only DNA kept is the CDR3, 39 bases in frame from the first base.